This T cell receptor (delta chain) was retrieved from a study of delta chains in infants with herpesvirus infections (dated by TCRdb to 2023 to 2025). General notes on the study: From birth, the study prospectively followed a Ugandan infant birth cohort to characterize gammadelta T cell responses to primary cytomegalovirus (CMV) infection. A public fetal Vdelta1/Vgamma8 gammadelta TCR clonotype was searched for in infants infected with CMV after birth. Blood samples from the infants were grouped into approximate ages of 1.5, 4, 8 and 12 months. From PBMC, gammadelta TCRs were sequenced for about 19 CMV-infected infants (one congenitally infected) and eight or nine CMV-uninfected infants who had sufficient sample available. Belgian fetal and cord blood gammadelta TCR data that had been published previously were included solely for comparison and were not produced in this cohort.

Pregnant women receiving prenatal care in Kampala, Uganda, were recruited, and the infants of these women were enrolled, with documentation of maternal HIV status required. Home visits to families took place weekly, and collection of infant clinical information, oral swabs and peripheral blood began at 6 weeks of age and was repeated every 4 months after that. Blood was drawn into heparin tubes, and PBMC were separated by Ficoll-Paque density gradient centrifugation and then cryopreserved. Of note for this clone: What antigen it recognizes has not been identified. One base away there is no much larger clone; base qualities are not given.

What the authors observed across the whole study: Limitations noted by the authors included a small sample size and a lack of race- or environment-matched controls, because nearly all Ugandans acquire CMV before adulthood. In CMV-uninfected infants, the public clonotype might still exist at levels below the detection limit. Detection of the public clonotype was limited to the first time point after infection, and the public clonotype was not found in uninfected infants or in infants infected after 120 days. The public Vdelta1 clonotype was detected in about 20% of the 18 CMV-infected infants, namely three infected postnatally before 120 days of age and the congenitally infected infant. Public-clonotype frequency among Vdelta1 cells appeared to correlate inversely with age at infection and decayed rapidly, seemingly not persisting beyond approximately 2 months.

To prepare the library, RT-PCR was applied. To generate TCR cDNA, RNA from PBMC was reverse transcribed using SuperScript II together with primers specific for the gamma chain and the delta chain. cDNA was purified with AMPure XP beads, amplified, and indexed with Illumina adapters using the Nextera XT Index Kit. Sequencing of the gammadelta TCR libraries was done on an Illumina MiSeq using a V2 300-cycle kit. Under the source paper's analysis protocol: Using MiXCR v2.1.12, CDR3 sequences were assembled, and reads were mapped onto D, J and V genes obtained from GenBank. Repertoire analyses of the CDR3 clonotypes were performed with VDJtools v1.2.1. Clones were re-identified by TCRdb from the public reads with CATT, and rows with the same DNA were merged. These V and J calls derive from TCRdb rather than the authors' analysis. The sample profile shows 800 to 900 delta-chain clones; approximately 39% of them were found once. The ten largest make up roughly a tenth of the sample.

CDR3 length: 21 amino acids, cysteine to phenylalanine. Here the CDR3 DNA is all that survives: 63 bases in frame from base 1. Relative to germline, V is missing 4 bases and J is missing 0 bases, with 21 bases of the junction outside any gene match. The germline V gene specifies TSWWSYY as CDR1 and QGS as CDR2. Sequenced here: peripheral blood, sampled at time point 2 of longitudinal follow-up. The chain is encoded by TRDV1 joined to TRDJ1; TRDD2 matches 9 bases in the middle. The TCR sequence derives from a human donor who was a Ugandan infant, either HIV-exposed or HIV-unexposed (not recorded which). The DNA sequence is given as TGTGCTCTTGGGGTCCTGGCCTTCCTACAAGGAAGGGTCGAGTACACCGATAAACTCATCTTT. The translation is CALGVLAFLQGRVEYTDKLIF.